What follows is one T cell receptor (beta chain) and its context. What it binds is not known. This entry belongs to a study of cytomegalovirus exposure and HLA in healthy donors. Study-wide points: The likely explanation for a cluster of highly shared sequence variants was sequencing artifact. Prior analysis indicated that the majority of TCR beta V segments exhibited productivity approximately 87% or approximately 30% of the time. In a later analysis, DRB1 alleles had the most associated TCRs; HLA-C alleles the fewest. It was confirmed in vitro that a few of the CMV-associated chains were specific for CMV antigens.

Trimming cost V 2 bases and J 8 bases, with 13 bases left between them. CDR3 length equals 14 residues. Primers for the PCR totalled 60 Vbeta and 13 Jbeta. Assay: immunoSEQ multiplex PCR; the TCRdb copy retains only in-frame clones and omits some. The data show over 100,000 clones, roughly 76% seen once. Sequencing was performed on PBMCs. The chain is built from TRBV5-3 and TRBJ1-4; the D is unclear. TRBV5-3 belongs to the ORF category, with a function that is uncertain. This sequence originates from a woman aged 50 to 65 in good health and CMV-seropositive. The DNA for the CDR3 is TGTGCCAGAAGCTTAGAGCCCCATCAAGAAAAACTGTTTTTT. Its translation is CARSLEPHQEKLFF.